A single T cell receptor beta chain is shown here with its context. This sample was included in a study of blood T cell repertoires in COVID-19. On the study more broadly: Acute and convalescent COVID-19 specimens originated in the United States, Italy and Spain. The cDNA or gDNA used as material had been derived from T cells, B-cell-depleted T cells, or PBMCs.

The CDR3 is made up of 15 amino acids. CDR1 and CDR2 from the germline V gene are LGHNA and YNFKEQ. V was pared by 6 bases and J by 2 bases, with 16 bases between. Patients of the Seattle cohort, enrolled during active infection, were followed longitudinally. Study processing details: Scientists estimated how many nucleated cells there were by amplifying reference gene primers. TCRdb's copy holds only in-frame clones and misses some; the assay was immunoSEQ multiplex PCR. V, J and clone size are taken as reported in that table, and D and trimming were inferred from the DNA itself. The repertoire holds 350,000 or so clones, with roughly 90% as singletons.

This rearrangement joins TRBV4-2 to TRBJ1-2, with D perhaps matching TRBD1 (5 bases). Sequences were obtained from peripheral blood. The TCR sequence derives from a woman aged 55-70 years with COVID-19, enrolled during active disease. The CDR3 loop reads CASSPGTANNYGYTF. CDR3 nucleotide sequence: TGTGCCAGCAGTCCCGGGACTGCTAACAACTATGGCTACACCTTC.